The 5 T cell receptor beta chains listed next were all sequenced from one sample in a study of CD8 T cells in Susac syndrome. With random hexamers, reverse transcription was performed on 0.5 to 1 ug of RNA. TCRdb passed the immunoSEQ multiplex PCR reads through MiXCR, listing each CDR3 protein once. This table holds more than 150,000 distinct CDR3 sequences, nearly 97% found once. The specimen was CD8+ T cells from PBMCs. The receptors originated from a human donor with multiple sclerosis.

The chain joins TRBV29-1 to TRBJ2-2, with D perhaps TRBD1 or TRBD2 (5 bases each). The germline V gene encodes CDR1 SQVTM and CDR2 ANQGSEA. V lost 1 base, J lost 6 bases, and 18 bases lay in between. This CDR3 has 16 residues. The DNA of the CDR3 is TGCAGCGTTGAAGCTGGCGGGCAGGGCTCGGCCGGGGAGCTGTTTTTT. Protein product: CSVEAGGQGSAGELFF.

The V call is TRBV6-2 or TRBV6-3, the J call TRBJ2-5; tentatively, D is TRBD2 (6 bases). The CDR3 has 13 amino acids. Deletions cut 5 bases from V and 5 bases from J, with 12 bases between. Germline loops: CDR1 MNHEY, CDR2 SVGEGT. The CDR3 is CASSDPGLETQYF. In DNA form, the CDR3 reads TGTGCCAGCAGTGACCCGGGACTGGAGACCCAGTACTTC.

V and J are TRBV20-1 and TRBJ1-4; D is undetermined. CDR1 DFQATT and CDR2 SNEGSKA come from the germline V gene (reference sequence). The length of the CDR3 is 12 residues. V lost 3 bases to trimming and J lost 6 bases, with 8 bases between them. CDR3: CSASVDDEKLFF. In DNA, the CDR3 is TGCAGTGCTAGTGTGGACGATGAAAAACTGTTTTTT.

The chain combines TRBV2 with TRBJ1-5; D not certain. The CDR3 contains 15 residues. V lost 4 bases, J lost 0 bases, and 10 bases lay in between. Germline CDR1 and CDR2: SNHLY and FYNNEI. CDR3 loop: CASSGSTGSNQPQHF. DNA of the CDR3: TGTGCCAGCAGTGGTAGTACGGGTAGCAATCAGCCCCAGCATTTT.

On this clonotype: A junction boundary mismatches the germline segment, possibly from a read error. The CDR3 nucleotides are TGTGCTAGCAGCCGCACTAGCGGCGGGACAGATACGCAGTATTTT. Translated: CASSRTSGGTDTQYF. V gene TRBV7-7 combines with J gene TRBJ2-3; TRBD2 matches 8 bases. CDR3 size: 15 residues. Germline CDR1 SSHAT, CDR2 FNYEAQ (reference sequence).